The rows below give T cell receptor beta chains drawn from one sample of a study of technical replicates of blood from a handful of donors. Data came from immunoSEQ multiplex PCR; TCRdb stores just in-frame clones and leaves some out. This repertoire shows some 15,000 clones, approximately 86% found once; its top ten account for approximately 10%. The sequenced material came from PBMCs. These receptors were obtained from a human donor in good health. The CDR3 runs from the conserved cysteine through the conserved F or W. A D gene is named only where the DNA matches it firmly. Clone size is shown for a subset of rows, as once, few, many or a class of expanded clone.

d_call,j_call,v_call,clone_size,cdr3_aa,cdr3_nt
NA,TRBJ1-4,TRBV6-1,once,CASWGGGSGEKLFF,TGTGCCAGCTGGGGGGGAGGCTCTGGTGAAAAACTGTTTTTT
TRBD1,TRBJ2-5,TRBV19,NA,CASSQGAQETQYF,TGTGCCAGTAGTCAGGGGGCCCAAGAGACCCAGTACTTC
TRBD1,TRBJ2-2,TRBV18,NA,CASSPGRTGGSEANTGELFF,TGTGCCAGCTCACCGGGACGAACAGGGGGCAGCGAAGCGAACACCGGGGAGCTGTTTTTT
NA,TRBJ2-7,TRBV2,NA,CASTGEPPRDEQYF,TGTGCCAGCACGGGGGAGCCCCCAAGAGACGAGCAGTACTTC
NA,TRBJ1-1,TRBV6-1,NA,CASSGLRVWENTEAFF,TGTGCCAGCAGTGGACTGCGGGTCTGGGAGAACACTGAAGCTTTCTTT
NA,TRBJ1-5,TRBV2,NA,CASSEVESNQPQHF,TGTGCCAGCAGCGAGGTTGAGAGCAATCAGCCCCAGCATTTT
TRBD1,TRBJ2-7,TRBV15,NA,CATSRVPGQGEQYF,TGTGCCACCAGCAGAGTGCCCGGACAGGGCGAGCAGTACTTC
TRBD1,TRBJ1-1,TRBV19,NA,CASSIRSGQGVNTEAFF,TGTGCCAGTAGTATTAGGTCGGGACAGGGGGTGAACACTGAAGCTTTCTTT
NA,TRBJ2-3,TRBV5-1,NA,CASSLGIGQPTDTQYF,TGCGCCAGCAGCTTGGGTATAGGACAGCCCACAGATACGCAGTATTTT
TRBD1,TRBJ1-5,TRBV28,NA,CASSLGQGRQPQHF,TGTGCCAGCAGTTTAGGACAGGGTCGTCAGCCCCAGCATTTT
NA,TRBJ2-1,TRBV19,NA,CASSDRAGVNEQFF,TGTGCCAGTTCGGACAGGGCGGGGGTCAATGAGCAGTTCTTC
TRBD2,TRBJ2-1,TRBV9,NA,CASSVNSGSGRNEQFF,TGTGCCAGCAGCGTCAATAGCGGGAGCGGGCGCAATGAGCAGTTCTTC
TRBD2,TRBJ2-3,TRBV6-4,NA,CASSDTSGATTDTQYF,TGTGCCAGCAGTGACACGAGCGGGGCGACCACAGATACGCAGTATTTT
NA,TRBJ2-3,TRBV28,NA,CASSWLPGRTQYF,TGTGCCAGCTCCTGGCTCCCGGGAAGGACGCAGTATTTT
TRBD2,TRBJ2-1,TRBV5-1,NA,CASSLARERDEQFF,TGCGCCAGCAGCTTGGCGCGGGAGCGGGATGAGCAGTTCTTC
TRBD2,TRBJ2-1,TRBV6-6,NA,CASRLRASGSDEQFF,TGTGCCAGCCGCCTCAGGGCTAGCGGGAGCGATGAGCAGTTCTTC
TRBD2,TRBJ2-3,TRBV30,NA,CARSSIQTSGGPFTQYF,TGTGCCCGGAGCTCCATCCAGACTAGCGGAGGCCCCTTTACGCAGTATTTT
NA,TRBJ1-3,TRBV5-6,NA,CASSLGRAGNTIYF,TGTGCCAGCAGCTTGGGCAGGGCTGGAAACACCATATATTTT
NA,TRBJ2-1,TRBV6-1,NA,CASSEHSPDYNEQFF,TGTGCCAGCAGTGAACACAGCCCGGACTACAATGAGCAGTTCTTC
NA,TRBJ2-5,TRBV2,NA,CASSYTGHWETQYF,TGTGCCAGCAGTTACACAGGGCATTGGGAGACCCAGTACTTC
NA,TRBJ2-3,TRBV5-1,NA,CASRVSDTQYF,TGCGCCAGCCGCGTTTCCGATACGCAGTATTTT
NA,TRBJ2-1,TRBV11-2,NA,CASSLEPRPENEQFF,TGTGCCAGCAGCTTAGAACCCCGGCCGGAGAATGAGCAGTTCTTC
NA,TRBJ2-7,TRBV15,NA,CATSRDQSGPPYEQYF,TGTGCCACCAGCAGAGATCAGAGCGGGCCCCCCTACGAGCAGTACTTC
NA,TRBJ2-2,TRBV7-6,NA,CASSLAVDGELFF,TGTGCCAGCAGCTTAGCAGTAGACGGGGAGCTGTTTTTT
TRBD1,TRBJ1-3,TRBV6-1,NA,CASSEWGTGIRGNTIYF,TGTGCCAGCAGTGAATGGGGGACAGGGATACGTGGAAACACCATATATTTT
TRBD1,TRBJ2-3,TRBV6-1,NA,CASSGQTGGRDTQYF,TGTGCCAGCAGTGGACAGACAGGGGGCAGAGATACGCAGTATTTT
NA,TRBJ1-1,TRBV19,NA,CASTFGGLGSEAFF,TGTGCCAGCACCTTCGGGGGGCTGGGATCTGAAGCTTTCTTT
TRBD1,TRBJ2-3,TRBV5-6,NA,CASSLRGGQGTDTQYF,TGTGCCAGCAGCCTCCGAGGAGGACAGGGGACAGATACGCAGTATTTT
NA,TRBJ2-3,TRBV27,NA,CASSQTYTSTDTQYF,TGTGCCAGCAGTCAAACTTATACTAGCACAGATACGCAGTATTTT
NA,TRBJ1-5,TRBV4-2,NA,CASSQDGQINQPQHF,TGTGCCAGCAGCCAAGACGGACAGATTAATCAGCCCCAGCATTTT
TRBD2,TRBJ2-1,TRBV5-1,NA,CASSSPGLAGHNEQFF,TGCGCCAGCAGCTCCCCGGGACTAGCAGGACACAATGAGCAGTTCTTC
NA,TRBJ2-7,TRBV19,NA,CASSTLPLTLGSYEQYF,TGTGCCAGTAGTACCCTCCCTCTGACGCTAGGCTCCTACGAGCAGTACTTC
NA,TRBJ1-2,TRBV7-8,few,CASSLSDRIYGYTF,TGTGCCAGCAGCTTATCCGACAGGATCTATGGCTACACCTTC
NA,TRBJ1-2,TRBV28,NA,CASSLSWAGGYTF,TGTGCCAGCAGTTTATCCTGGGCTGGGGGCTACACCTTC
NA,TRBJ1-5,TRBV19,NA,CASSFPPGVKVYQPQHF,TGTGCCAGTAGTTTCCCACCAGGGGTTAAGGTCTATCAGCCCCAGCATTTT
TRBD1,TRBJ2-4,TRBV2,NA,CASSDYGGQGAQGAKNIQYF,TGTGCCAGCAGCGACTACGGAGGACAGGGGGCGCAGGGGGCCAAAAACATTCAGTACTTC
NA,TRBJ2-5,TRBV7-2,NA,CASSLSEARETQYF,TGTGCCAGCAGCTTATCGGAGGCACGAGAGACCCAGTACTTC
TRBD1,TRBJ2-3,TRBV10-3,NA,CAISPGQERTDTQYF,TGTGCCATCAGCCCGGGACAGGAGCGTACAGATACGCAGTATTTT
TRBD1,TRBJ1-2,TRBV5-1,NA,CASSLGVGTAYGYTF,TGCGCCAGCAGCTTGGGGGTGGGGACAGCCTATGGCTACACCTTC
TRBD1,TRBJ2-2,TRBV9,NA,CASSGRDRGRELFF,TGTGCCAGCAGCGGCCGGGACAGGGGACGGGAGCTGTTTTTT
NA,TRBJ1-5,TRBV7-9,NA,CASSFNEDQPQHF,TGTGCCAGCAGCTTTAACGAGGATCAGCCCCAGCATTTT